The 11 T cell receptor beta chains below were found in one sample sequenced in a study of blood T cells in healthy people across ages. Together with a sample-barcoded 5' primer, a J-beta primer mix was included in a second PCR lasting about 7 to 11 cycles. Using its own MiXCR run on the 5' RACE reads, TCRdb lists one record per CDR3 protein. The sample has roughly 1.9 million distinct CDR3 sequences, around 40% seen once. The sequencing sample was made of blood. Every receptor here comes from a human donor in good health.

The rearrangement links TRBV7-9 to TRBJ2-1; 11 nucleotides agree with TRBD2. The ends lost 7 bases at V and 5 bases at J; junction bases unmatched: 7. The CDR3 runs 15 residues. Germline assignment: CDR1 SEHNR and CDR2 FQNEAQ (reference sequence). The CDR3 loop is CASTPGTSGHNEQFF. The DNA for the CDR3 is TGTGCCAGCACCCCAGGGACTAGCGGCCACAATGAGCAGTTCTTC.

This clonotype was found a few times. V gene TRBV7-8 combines with J gene TRBJ2-2, with D possibly being TRBD1 (5 bases). CDR3 length: 14 amino acids. V dropped 3 bases and J dropped 1 base, with 6 bases sitting between them. From germline, CDR1 is SGHVS and CDR2 FQNEAQ. The CDR3 reads CASSFRVNTGELFF. DNA for the CDR3: TGTGCCAGCAGCTTCAGGGTGAACACCGGGGAGCTGTTTTTT.

V and J are TRBV20-1 and TRBJ1-6; D is ambiguous. The V end lost 6 bases, the J end lost 10 bases, and 31 bases lay between the germline ends. CDR1 DFQATT and CDR2 SNEGSKA come from the germline V gene (reference sequence). The CDR3 contains 18 residues. CDR3 DNA sequence: TGCAGTGCCCTGATTGGGTTGGAATTCACGGTCGGACTGTCACCCCTCCACTTT. Translating gives CSALIGLEFTVGLSPLHF.

There are a few counts of this clonotype. This chain joins TRBV7-2 and TRBJ1-2; D may be TRBD1 (5 bases). The V and J ends lost 6 bases and 4 bases respectively, with 21 bases between them. Germline values: CDR1 SGHTA, CDR2 FQGNSA. The CDR3 has 16 residues. CDR3 in amino acids: CASSLGLLGGAYGYTF. DNA of the CDR3: TGTGCCAGCAGTTTGGGGCTGCTCGGAGGGGCCTATGGCTACACCTTC. Complete variable domain (other parts from reference TRBV7-2 and TRBJ1-2): GAGVSQSPSNKVTEKGKDVELRCDPISGHTALYWYRQSLGQGLEFLIYFQGNSAPDKSGLPSDRFSAERTGGSVSTLTIQRTQQEDSAVYLCASSLGLLGGAYGYTFGSGTRLTVV.

This clonotype has just a few counts. The gene calls are TRBV2 and TRBJ2-3; D remains ambiguous. The CDR3 contains 14 residues. In germline, CDR1 is SNHLY, CDR2 FYNNEI. V lost 0 bases, J lost 4 bases, and 8 bases lay in between. The CDR3 is CASSEAGTPDTQYF. CDR3 sequence (DNA): TGTGCCAGCAGTGAAGCCGGCACCCCAGATACGCAGTATTTT. The whole variable domain, remainder taken from reference TRBV2 and TRBJ2-3, is EPEVTQTPSHQVTQMGQEVILRCVPISNHLYFYWYRQILGQKVEFLVSFYNNEISEKSEIFDDQFSVERPDGSNFTLKIRSTKLEDSAMYFCASSEAGTPDTQYFGPGTRLTVL.

V gene TRBV25-1 combines with J gene TRBJ2-1, with D possibly matching TRBD1 (5 bases). Germline V gene sequence: CDR1 MGHDK, CDR2 SYGVNS. Between the trimmed V and J ends, which lost 4 bases and 1 base, there was a span of 11 bases. The CDR3 sequence is 15 residues long. CDR3 loop: CASSGADRSYNEQFF. The CDR3 DNA reads as TGTGCCAGCAGTGGGGCAGACAGATCCTACAATGAGCAGTTCTTC.

The chain is built from TRBV5-5 and TRBJ2-1; D remains unclear. Germline V lookup: CDR1 SGHKS, CDR2 YYEKEE (reference sequence). The CDR3 totals 13 residues. V lost 0 bases and J lost 10, with 11 bases in between. CDR3 in DNA: TGTGCCAGCAGCTTGGCCGCGGCGACCGAGCAGTTCTTC. This codes for CASSLAAATEQFF.

The J gene is TRBJ2-1, the V gene TRBV7-3, with 13 bases fitting TRBD2. The CDR3 spans 16 residues. Per the germline V gene, CDR1 is SGHTA and CDR2 is FQGTGA. The V segment lost 4 bases and the J segment 7 bases; nucleotides outside the gene matches: 7. The CDR3 DNA is TGTGCCAGCAGCTCCCAACTAGCGGGGGGGCTTAATGAGCAGTTCTTC. This gives the protein CASSSQLAGGLNEQFF.

This clonotype showed up many times. The chain is built from TRBV7-9 and TRBJ1-1; the match to TRBD1 covers 7 bases. After removal of 9 bases from V and 5 bases from J, the junction contained 9 bases not matched to a gene. CDR1 is SEHNR and CDR2 is FQNEAQ in the germline V gene (reference sequence). This CDR3 is built from 13 residues. The CDR3 loop reads CASSSTGRTEAFF. The CDR3 DNA is TGTGCCAGTAGTTCGACAGGGAGAACTGAAGCTTTCTTT.

J is TRBJ2-3 and V is TRBV4-3; D is perhaps TRBD1 or TRBD2 (5 bases each). The V and J ends lost 4 bases and 2 bases respectively, with 19 bases between them. The CDR3 sequence is 17 residues long. From germline, CDR1 is LGHNA and CDR2 YSLEER. The CDR3 coding sequence is TGCGCCAGCAGCCGGACCTGGGACCCCCTGGCCACAGATACGCAGTATTTT. It specifies CASSRTWDPLATDTQYF.

This CDR3 is CASSPQGAGNTIYF. Written as DNA, the CDR3 is TGTGCCAGCTCACCACAGGGCGCTGGAAACACCATATATTTT. The chain has TRBV7-2 and TRBJ1-3; D may be TRBD1 (6 bases). V was trimmed by 8 bases and J by 2 bases, leaving 13 bases between them. Germline assignment: CDR1 SGHTA and CDR2 FQGNSA. The CDR3 spans 14 residues.